The sequence of this TCR beta chain was determined in a study of blood T cell repertoires in COVID-19. Turning to the study itself: Sites in the United States, Italy and Spain provided acute and convalescent COVID-19 samples.

Source study methods: Amplified reference gene primers provided the basis for estimating nucleated cell counts. Using immunoSEQ multiplex PCR, the repertoire was profiled, and TCRdb retains in-frame clones only, with some absent. V, J and clone size are those of that table, while D and trimming were read from the DNA. The sample lists roughly 180,000 clones, roughly 80% seen once, with approximately 10% in the top ten. This CDR3 is built from 14 residues. From germline, CDR1 is SNHLY and CDR2 FYNNEI. Trimming pared 5 bases from V and 4 bases from J, leaving 12 bases between. This clone was found a few times.

V gene TRBV2 combines with J gene TRBJ1-5; D is uncertain. This TCR was sampled from a man aged 40-49 years who had recovered from COVID-19. The sample comprised PBMCs or T cells enriched from blood (not recorded which). The DNA of the CDR3 is TGTGCCAGCAGTTTCCTCCTTGAGAATCAGCCCCAGCATTTT. Protein sequence: CASSFLLENQPQHF. The full variable domain, completed using reference TRBV2 and TRBJ1-5, is EPEVTQTPSHQVTQMGQEVILRCVPISNHLYFYWYRQILGQKVEFLVSFYNNEISEKSEIFDDQFSVERPDGSNFTLKIRSTKLEDSAMYFCASSFLLENQPQHFGDGTRLSIL.